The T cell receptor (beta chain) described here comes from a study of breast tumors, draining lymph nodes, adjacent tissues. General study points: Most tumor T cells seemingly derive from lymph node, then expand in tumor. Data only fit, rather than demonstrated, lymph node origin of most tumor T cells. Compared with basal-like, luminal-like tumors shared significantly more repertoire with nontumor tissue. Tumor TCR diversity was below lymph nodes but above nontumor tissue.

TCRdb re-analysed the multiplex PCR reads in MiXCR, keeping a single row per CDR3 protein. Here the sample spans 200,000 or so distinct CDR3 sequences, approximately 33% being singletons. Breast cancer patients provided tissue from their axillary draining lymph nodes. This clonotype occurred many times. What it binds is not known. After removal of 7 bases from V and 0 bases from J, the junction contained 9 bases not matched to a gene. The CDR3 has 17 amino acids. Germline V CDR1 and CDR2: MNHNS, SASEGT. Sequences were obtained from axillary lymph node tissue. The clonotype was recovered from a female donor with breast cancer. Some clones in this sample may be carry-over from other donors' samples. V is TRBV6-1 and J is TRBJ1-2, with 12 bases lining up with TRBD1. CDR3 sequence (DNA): TGTGCCAGCATACCGGGGACAGGGGGCTTCTCTAACTATGGCTACACCTTC. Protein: CASIPGTGGFSNYGYTF.